One sample yielded the 26 T cell receptor beta chains listed below, sequenced in a study of shared clonotypes between healthy human individuals. Method: immunoSEQ multiplex PCR; TCRdb's copy keeps in-frame clones and lacks some. The sample has 2 million to 3 million clones, 93% seen once. Sequencing used naive CD4+ T cells from PBMCs. Described subset: CD45RA+ positively selected. Source of these receptors: a man aged 18 to 29 in good health. Some clones in this sample may be carry-over from other donors' samples.

This clone was recorded only once. The V call is TRBV4-1, the J call TRBJ2-1; TRBD2 matches at 13 bases. Unmatched junction bases numbered 4, after V lost 2 bases and J lost 0 bases. The CDR3 loop spans 18 amino acids. Germline loops: CDR1 MGHRA, CDR2 YSYEKL. CDR3: CASSQSGTSGISYNEQFF. The CDR3 DNA sequence: TGCGCCAGCAGCCAATCCGGGACTAGCGGGATCTCCTACAATGAGCAGTTCTTC.

Details on this clone: Additional DNA sequences in this sample encode the identical CDR3. The chain employs TRBV11-2 and TRBJ2-2; D is undetermined. CDR3 length: 14 amino acids. V dropped 1 base and J dropped 0 bases, with 3 bases sitting between them. Germline V gene sequence: CDR1 SGHAT, CDR2 FQNNGV. CDR3 nucleotide sequence: TGTGCCAGCAGCTTAGGGACGAACACCGGGGAGCTGTTTTTT. It is translated as CASSLGTNTGELFF.

The sample holds one count of this clone. The chain recombines TRBV10-3 with TRBJ2-7; TRBD1 matches at 8 bases. The V gene's germline CDR1 is ENHRY and CDR2 SYGVKD. CDR3 length: 12 residues. V lost 10 bases to trimming and J lost 2 bases; unmatched junction nucleotides: 4. The CDR3 reads CATRDRPYEQYF. In nucleotides, the CDR3 is TGTGCCACCCGGGACAGGCCCTACGAGCAGTACTTC.

With regard to this clone: Distinct nucleotide sequences in the sample also encode this CDR3. The rearrangement joins TRBV5-1 to TRBJ2-3; the match to TRBD2 covers 11 bases. Germline CDR1 is SGHRS and CDR2 is YFSETQ. J was trimmed by 5 bases and V by 1 base; bases with no gene match: 3. The CDR3 runs 15 residues. CDR3 coding DNA: TGCGCCAGCAGCTTGACCGGGACTAGCGGAGATACGCAGTATTTT. This codes for CASSLTGTSGDTQYF. Supplemented by reference TRBV5-1 and TRBJ2-3, the full variable domain reads KAGVTQTPRYLIKTRGQQVTLSCSPISGHRSVSWYQQTPGQGLQFLFEYFSETQRNKGNFPGRFSGRQFSNSRSEMNVSTLELGDSALYLCASSLTGTSGDTQYFGPGTRLTVL.

This chain joins TRBV19 and TRBJ1-5; 7 bases are a match to TRBD1. There are 15 residues in the CDR3. Germline V gene data show CDR1 as LNHDA and CDR2 as SQIVND (reference sequence). The V segment lost 5 bases and the J segment 0 bases; nucleotides outside the gene matches: 4. CDR3 nucleotide sequence: TGTGCCAGTAGTCCACAGGGGACTAGCAATCAGCCCCAGCATTTT. Its protein product is CASSPQGTSNQPQHF. The full variable domain, its missing parts supplied by reference TRBV19 and TRBJ1-5, is DGGITQSPKYLFRKEGQNVTLSCEQNLNHDAMYWYRQDPGQGLRLIYYSQIVNDFQKGDIAEGYSVSREKKESFPLTVTSAQKNPTAFYLCASSPQGTSNQPQHFGDGTRLSIL.

This chain links TRBV7-9 with TRBJ2-1; TRBD1 is a possible D gene (6 bases). Looked up from germline, CDR1 is SEHNR and CDR2 is FQNEAQ (reference sequence). V was clipped by 0 bases and J by 0 bases, with 12 bases between them. This CDR3 is built from 17 residues. This CDR3 is CASSLAPGQPSYNEQFF. The CDR3 DNA follows: TGTGCCAGCAGCTTAGCCCCCGGACAGCCCTCCTACAATGAGCAGTTCTTC. Using reference TRBV7-9 and TRBJ2-1 for the parts outside the CDR3, the full variable domain is DTGVSQNPRHKITKRGQNVTFRCDPISEHNRLYWYRQTLGQGPEFLTYFQNEAQLEKSRLLSDRFSAERPKGSFSTLEIQRTEQGDSAMYLCASSLAPGQPSYNEQFFGPGTRLTVL.

The J gene is TRBJ2-5, the V gene TRBV6-5; TRBD1 matches at 9 bases. The CDR3 runs to 12 residues. V was clipped by 6 bases and J by 11 bases; unmatched bases: 7. Germline CDR1 MNHEY, CDR2 SVGAGI. Written as DNA, the CDR3 is TGTGCCAGCAGGAACAGGGGGCATGAGCAGTACTTC. Encoded protein: CASRNRGHEQYF.

V gene TRBV6-5 combines with J gene TRBJ1-2, with unresolved D. Per the germline V gene, CDR1 is MNHEY and CDR2 is SVGAGI. The CDR3 sequence is 13 residues long. Between the trimmed V and J ends, which lost 6 bases and 4 bases, there was a span of 12 bases. The CDR3 reads CASRLDGSYGYTF. The CDR3 DNA sequence: TGTGCCAGCAGACTCGACGGCTCCTATGGCTACACCTTC.

V usage is TRBV6-6 and J usage is TRBJ1-1, with a possible D match to TRBD1 (5 bases). In germline, CDR1 is MNHNY, CDR2 SVGAGI (reference sequence). Trimming removed 6 bases from V and 3 bases from J, with 14 bases in between. CDR3 length equals 14 residues. The CDR3 region is CASSQQDVYTEAFF. CDR3 coding DNA: TGTGCCAGCAGCCAACAGGACGTGTACACTGAAGCTTTCTTT.

The rearrangement links TRBV2 to TRBJ2-7, with no clear D. This CDR3 region has 12 residues. V lost 8 bases to trimming and J lost 4 bases, with 12 bases between them. CDR1 and CDR2 (germline): SNHLY, FYNNEI. The CDR3 protein is CASRLGRYEQYF. As DNA, the CDR3 is TGTGCCAGCCGGCTAGGTCGGTACGAGCAGTACTTC.

The V call is TRBV4-1, the J call TRBJ2-2; the D is unclear. Trimming pared 4 bases from V and 0 bases from J, leaving 12 bases between. This CDR3 spans 16 amino acids. Germline CDR1 reads MGHRA; CDR2 reads YSYEKL. CDR3 region: CASSRPPVPNTGELFF. CDR3 nucleotide sequence: TGCGCCAGCAGCCGGCCGCCGGTCCCGAACACCGGGGAGCTGTTTTTT.

The CDR3 sequence: CASSITDGAQYF. The CDR3 region has the DNA TGTGCCAGTAGTATTACGGACGGGGCACAGTACTTC. V and J are TRBV19 and TRBJ2-4; D possibly matches TRBD1 or TRBD2 (5 bases each). Trimming removed 3 bases from V and 13 bases from J, with 13 bases in between. Per the germline V gene, CDR1 is LNHDA and CDR2 is SQIVND (reference sequence). There are 12 residues in the CDR3. The full variable domain, in which reference TRBV19 and TRBJ2-4 provide the parts outside the CDR3, is DGGITQSPKYLFRKEGQNVTLSCEQNLNHDAMYWYRQDPGQGLRLIYYSQIVNDFQKGDIAEGYSVSREKKESFPLTVTSAQKNPTAFYLCASSITDGAQYFGAGTRLSVL.

This rearrangement joins TRBV28 to TRBJ1-2, with D unclear. The germline CDR1 and CDR2 sequences are MDHEN and SYDVKM. Between the trimmed V and J ends, which lost 4 bases and 12 bases, there was a span of 12 bases. CDR3 length: 11 residues. CDR3 residues: CASSSLWGHTF. CDR3 in DNA: TGTGCCAGCAGTTCACTATGGGGTCACACCTTC.

This chain links TRBV7-2 with TRBJ2-7; D is undetermined. The CDR3 runs to 12 residues. V lost 5 bases, J lost 4 bases, and 9 bases lay in between. Per germline, CDR1 SGHTA and CDR2 FQGNSA. The CDR3 reads CASSDSNYEQYF. The CDR3 DNA reads TGTGCCAGCAGCGATAGCAATTACGAGCAGTACTTC.

The chain uses TRBV6-6 and TRBJ2-2; TRBD1 aligns across 7 bases. Germline V CDR1 and CDR2: MNHNY, SVGAGI (reference sequence). This CDR3 is built from 15 residues. V shed 0 bases and J 6 bases; nucleotides not matched to a gene: 4. The CDR3 protein is CASSYSSGGAGELFF. CDR3 bases: TGTGCCAGCAGTTACTCGTCAGGGGGTGCCGGGGAGCTGTTTTTT.

The chain has TRBV5-4 and TRBJ1-4; perhaps TRBD1 as D (6 bases). Germline V gene lookup returns CDR1 SGHNT and CDR2 YYREEE (reference sequence). Between the trimmed V and J ends, which lost 0 bases and 1 base, there was a span of 7 bases. The length of the CDR3 is 15 residues. The chain's CDR3 is CASSLGGLTNEKLFF. The DNA for the CDR3 is TGTGCCAGCAGCTTGGGGGGGCTAACTAATGAAAAACTGTTTTTT.

The chain recombines TRBV5-4 with TRBJ2-1, with a tentative D call TRBD2 (7 bases). Trimming took 0 bases from V and 7 from J, leaving 14 bases between them. In germline, CDR1 is SGHNT, CDR2 YYREEE (reference sequence). CDR3 length: 15 residues. CDR3 region: CASSLGNRGANEQFF. CDR3 bases: TGTGCCAGCAGCTTGGGGAACCGGGGGGCGAATGAGCAGTTCTTC.

This sequence joins TRBV7-9 and TRBJ2-7; D not certain. The germline gives CDR1 SEHNR, CDR2 FQNEAQ (reference sequence). The CDR3 consists of 10 residues. V lost 5 bases and J 5 bases, leaving 4 bases between the germline ends. This chain's CDR3 is CASSGNEQYF. CDR3 bases: TGTGCCAGCAGCGGTAACGAGCAGTACTTC.

V is TRBV4-2 and J is TRBJ2-3; 8 nucleotides agree with TRBD2. Per the germline V gene, CDR1 is LGHNA and CDR2 is YNFKEQ. V was clipped by 2 bases and J by 1 base; unmatched bases: 2. CDR3 length equals 15 residues. In DNA, the CDR3 is TGTGCCAGCAGCCAACCGACTAGCGGCACAGATACGCAGTATTTT. Protein: CASSQPTSGTDTQYF.

This chain connects TRBV5-1 to TRBJ1-3, with a tentative D call TRBD1 (5 bases). The CDR3 has 14 amino acids. Trimming cost V 4 bases and J 4 bases, with 12 bases left between them. Looked up from germline, CDR1 is SGHRS and CDR2 is YFSETQ. CDR3 region: CASSTGTYGNTIYF. The CDR3 nucleotides are TGCGCCAGCAGCACCGGGACTTACGGAAACACCATATATTTT.

The chain links TRBV30 to TRBJ1-1; 10 bases are shared with TRBD1. V was pared by 1 base and J by 7 bases, with 3 bases of the junction left unmatched. The CDR3 runs 13 residues. The germline V gene has CDR1 GTSNPN and CDR2 SVGIG (reference sequence). In nucleotides, the CDR3 is TGTGCCTGGAGTGGACAGGGGGCGCGTGAAGCTTTCTTT. Encoded protein: CAWSGQGAREAFF.

As regards this clone: This specimen includes other DNA sequences encoding the same CDR3. This chain uses TRBV18 with TRBJ2-1, with unresolved D. This CDR3 region has 14 residues. Trimming removed 6 bases at V and 0 bases at J, with 9 bases between. The germline gives CDR1 KGHSH, CDR2 LQKENI. CDR3 nucleotides: TGTGCCAGCTCTTTCTCGTCCTCCTACAATGAGCAGTTCTTC. Amino acid sequence: CASSFSSSYNEQFF. Filled out from reference TRBV18 and TRBJ2-1, the complete variable domain reads NAGVMQNPRHLVRRRGQEARLRCSPMKGHSHVYWYRQLPEEGLKFMVYLQKENIIDESGMPKERFSAEFPKEGPSILRIQQVVRGDSAAYFCASSFSSSYNEQFFGPGTRLTVL.

This clone has only one observation. CDR3 DNA: TGTGCCAGCAGGTCGGACGGTACTAGCACAGATACGCAGTATTTT. Translating gives CASRSDGTSTDTQYF. The chain recombines TRBV7-3 with TRBJ2-3; D remains ambiguous. The CDR3 is 15 residues long. V was clipped by 6 bases and J by 0 bases, with 13 bases between them. Germline CDR1 SGHTA, CDR2 FQGTGA.

This chain uses TRBV7-9 with TRBJ2-5; D gene unclear. Trimming cost V 4 bases and J 1 base, with 13 bases left between them. CDR1 SEHNR and CDR2 FQNEAQ come from the germline V gene (reference sequence). This CDR3 has 15 amino acids. The CDR3 nucleotides are TGTGCCAGCAGCTATAGAAGGCCGACCCAAGAGACCCAGTACTTC. This gives the protein CASSYRRPTQETQYF.

The gene calls are TRBV29-1 and TRBJ2-7; 11 nucleotides match TRBD2. Germline CDR1 is SQVTM and CDR2 is ANQGSEA. The V gene end was trimmed by 7 bases and the J gene end by 3 bases; junction bases not matched to a gene: 17. CDR3 size: 17 residues. This CDR3 reads CSGPGLPLAGGFYEQYF. The CDR3 DNA reads TGCAGCGGGCCGGGCCTGCCCCTAGCGGGAGGTTTCTACGAGCAGTACTTC.

The chain recombines TRBV7-7 with TRBJ2-3; D gene unclear. V was shortened by 1 base and J by 2 bases, with 13 bases between the two germline ends. The CDR3 is 16 amino acids. CDR1 and CDR2 (germline): SSHAT, FNYEAQ (reference sequence). The CDR3 protein is CASSLGSSSTTDTQYF. CDR3 sequence (DNA): TGTGCCAGCAGCTTAGGGTCCAGCTCTACCACAGATACGCAGTATTTT.